This TCR beta chain was sequenced in a study of T cell changes during pregnancy in multiple sclerosis. The length of the CDR3 is 16 residues. V was trimmed by 4 bases and J by 0 bases, leaving 15 bases between them. The V gene's germline CDR1 is MGHRA and CDR2 YSYEKL. Measured with immunoSEQ multiplex PCR; TCRdb has only the in-frame clones, and not every one. The table has about 56,000 clones, 90% seen once. This sequence originates from a female donor in good health, enrolled as a control in a pregnancy study. The chain recombines TRBV4-1 with TRBJ1-1; D not certain. The sequencing here drew on peripheral blood, taken in the first trimester of pregnancy. The CDR3 DNA is TGCGCCAGCAGCCCATTGGGCATTCCGCTGAACACTGAAGCTTTCTTT. Amino acid sequence: CASSPLGIPLNTEAFF.